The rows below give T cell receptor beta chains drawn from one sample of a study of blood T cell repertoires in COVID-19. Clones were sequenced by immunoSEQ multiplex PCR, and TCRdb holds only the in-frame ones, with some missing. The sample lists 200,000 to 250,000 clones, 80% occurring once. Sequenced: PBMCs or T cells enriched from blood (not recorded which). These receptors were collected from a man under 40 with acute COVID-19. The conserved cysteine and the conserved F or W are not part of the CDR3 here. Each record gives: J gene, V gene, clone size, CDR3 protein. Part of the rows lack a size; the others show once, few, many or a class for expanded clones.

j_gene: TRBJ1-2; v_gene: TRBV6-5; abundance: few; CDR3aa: ASSYKDRGVSGYT
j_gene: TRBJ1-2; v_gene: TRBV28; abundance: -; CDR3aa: ASSEGEYGYT
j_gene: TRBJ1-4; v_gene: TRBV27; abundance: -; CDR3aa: ASSPVGWGGEKLF
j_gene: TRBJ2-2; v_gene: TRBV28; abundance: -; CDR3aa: ATSEGANTGELF
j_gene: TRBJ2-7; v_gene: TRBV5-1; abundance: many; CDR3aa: ASSMGLAGPSSYEQY
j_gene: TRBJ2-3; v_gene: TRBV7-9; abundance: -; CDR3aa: ASSLSSDTQY
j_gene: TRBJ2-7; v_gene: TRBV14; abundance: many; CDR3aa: ASSQLTLALYYEQY
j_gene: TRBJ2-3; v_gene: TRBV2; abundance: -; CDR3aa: ASSERGTSTDTQY
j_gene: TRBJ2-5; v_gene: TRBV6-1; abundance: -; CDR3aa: ASSEGTGGFETQY
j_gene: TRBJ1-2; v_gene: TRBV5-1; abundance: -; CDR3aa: ASSPGTAGGYT
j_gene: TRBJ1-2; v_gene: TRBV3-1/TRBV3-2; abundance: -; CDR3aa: ASSQGGGSKAYGYT
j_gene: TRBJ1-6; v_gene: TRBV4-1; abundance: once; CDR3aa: ASSSPRQNDSPLH
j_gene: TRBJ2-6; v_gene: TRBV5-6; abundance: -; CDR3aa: ASSLAGSGANVLT
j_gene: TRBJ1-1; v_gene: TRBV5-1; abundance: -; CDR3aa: ASSTDRGIQNTEAF
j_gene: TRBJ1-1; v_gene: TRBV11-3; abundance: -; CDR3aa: ASSAGPLGQGATAF
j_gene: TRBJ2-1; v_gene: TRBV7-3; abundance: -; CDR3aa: ASSFGGGGLPNEQF
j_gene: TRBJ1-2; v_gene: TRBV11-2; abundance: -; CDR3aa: ASSLIPQGAYGYT
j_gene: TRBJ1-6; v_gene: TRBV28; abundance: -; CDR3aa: ASRRGSSYNSPLH
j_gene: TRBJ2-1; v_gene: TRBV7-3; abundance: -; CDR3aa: ATPRRDNEQF
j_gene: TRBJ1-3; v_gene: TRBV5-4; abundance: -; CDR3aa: ASSSSSGNTIY
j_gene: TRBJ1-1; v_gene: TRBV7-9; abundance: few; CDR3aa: ASSLEGYNTEAF
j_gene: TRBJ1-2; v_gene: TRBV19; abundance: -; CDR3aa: ASSIGQVYGYT
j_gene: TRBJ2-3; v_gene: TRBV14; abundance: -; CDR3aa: ASSQGWGGGTDTQY
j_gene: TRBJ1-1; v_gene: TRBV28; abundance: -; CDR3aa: ASSPAGDEAF
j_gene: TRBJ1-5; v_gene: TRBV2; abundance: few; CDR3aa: ASSTGQGRASNQPQH
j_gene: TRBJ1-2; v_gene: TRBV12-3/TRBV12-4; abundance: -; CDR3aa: ASSSRRYGYT
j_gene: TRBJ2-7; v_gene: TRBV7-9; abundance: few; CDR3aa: ASSSGTGSYEQY
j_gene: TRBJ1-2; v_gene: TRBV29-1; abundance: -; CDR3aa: SVEVAVGYGYT
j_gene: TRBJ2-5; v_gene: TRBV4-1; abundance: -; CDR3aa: ASSQESGVGYWETQY
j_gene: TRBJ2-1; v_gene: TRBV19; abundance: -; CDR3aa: ASSRSPNNEQF
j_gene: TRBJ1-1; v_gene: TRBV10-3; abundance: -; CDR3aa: ANRGGENTEAF
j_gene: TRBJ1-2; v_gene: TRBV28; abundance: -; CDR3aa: ASSFAGPNYGYT
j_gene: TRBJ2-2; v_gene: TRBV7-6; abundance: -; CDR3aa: ASSPWTSGGTGELF
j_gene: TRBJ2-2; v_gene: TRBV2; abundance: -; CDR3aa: AATRLGGSNTGELF
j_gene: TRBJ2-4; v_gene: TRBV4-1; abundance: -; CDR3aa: ASSQGGQVAKNIQY
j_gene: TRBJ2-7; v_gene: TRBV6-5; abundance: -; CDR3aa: ASRPQVTYEQY
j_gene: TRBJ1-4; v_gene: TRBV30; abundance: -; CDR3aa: AWSVQATSNEKLF
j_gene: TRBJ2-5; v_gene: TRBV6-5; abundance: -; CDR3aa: ASWTSGGDQETQY
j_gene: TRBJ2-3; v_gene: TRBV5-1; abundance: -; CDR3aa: ASSLGLREEDTQY
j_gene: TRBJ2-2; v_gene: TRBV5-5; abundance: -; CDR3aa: ASRIEQGSAGELF
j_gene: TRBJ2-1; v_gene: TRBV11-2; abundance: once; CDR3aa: ASSLNSAYNEQF
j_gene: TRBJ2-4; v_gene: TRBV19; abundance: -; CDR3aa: ATSKLQSGAKNIQY
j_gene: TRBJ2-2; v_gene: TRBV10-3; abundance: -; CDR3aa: ATAGTDTGELF